These T cell receptor beta chains were read from a single sample in a study of cytomegalovirus exposure and HLA in healthy donors. Produced via immunoSEQ multiplex PCR; TCRdb's table is partial and in-frame only. The sample has 82,000 or so clones; 90% to 95% are singletons. Material: PBMCs. Receptor source: a young man in good health and CMV-seronegative. The CDR3 runs from the conserved cysteine through the conserved F or W. Fields, in order: V gene, D gene, clone size, J gene, CDR3 protein, CDR3 DNA. The D gene is left open where the match is weak. Where a row states a size, it is once, few, many or the class of an expanded clone; other rows omit it.

v_gene: TRBV2; d_gene: TRBD2; abundance: .; j_gene: TRBJ2-2; CDR3aa: CASSLSSGRLNTGELFF; CDR3nt: TGTGCCAGCAGTTTATCTAGCGGGAGACTGAATACCGGGGAGCTGTTTTTT
v_gene: TRBV15; d_gene: .; abundance: once; j_gene: TRBJ1-1; CDR3aa: CATRRKSNTEAFF; CDR3nt: TGTGCCACCAGGAGAAAGAGTAACACTGAAGCTTTCTTT
v_gene: TRBV30; d_gene: TRBD1; abundance: .; j_gene: TRBJ2-4; CDR3aa: CAWSAPTGTGYIQYF; CDR3nt: TGTGCCTGGAGTGCCCCGACAGGGACGGGGTACATTCAGTACTTC
v_gene: TRBV6-1; d_gene: .; abundance: .; j_gene: TRBJ1-1; CDR3aa: CASSEARNTEAFF; CDR3nt: TGTGCCAGCAGTGAAGCCAGGAACACTGAAGCTTTCTTT
v_gene: TRBV20-1; d_gene: .; abundance: .; j_gene: TRBJ1-1; CDR3aa: CSASGGFEAFF; CDR3nt: TGCAGTGCTAGTGGGGGGTTTGAAGCTTTCTTT
v_gene: TRBV15; d_gene: .; abundance: .; j_gene: TRBJ2-5; CDR3aa: CATSRVLKGAGGETQYF; CDR3nt: TGTGCCACCAGCAGAGTTCTTAAGGGGGCGGGAGGAGAGACCCAGTACTTC
v_gene: TRBV6-1; d_gene: .; abundance: .; j_gene: TRBJ1-2; CDR3aa: CASSEAMGQEYGYTF; CDR3nt: TGTGCCAGCAGTGAAGCTATGGGGCAGGAGTATGGCTACACCTTC
v_gene: TRBV6-1; d_gene: .; abundance: .; j_gene: TRBJ2-2; CDR3aa: CASSDGSSNTGELFF; CDR3nt: TGTGCCAGCAGTGACGGGTCCTCGAACACCGGGGAGCTGTTTTTT
v_gene: TRBV30; d_gene: TRBD1; abundance: .; j_gene: TRBJ1-5; CDR3aa: CAWSVGTGRNQPQHF; CDR3nt: TGTGCCTGGAGTGTAGGGACAGGCCGCAATCAGCCCCAGCATTTT
v_gene: TRBV5-4; d_gene: TRBD1; abundance: .; j_gene: TRBJ2-2; CDR3aa: CASSPGQGAGPGELFF; CDR3nt: TGTGCCAGCAGCCCCGGACAGGGGGCTGGCCCCGGGGAGCTGTTTTTT
v_gene: TRBV5-1; d_gene: TRBD1; abundance: .; j_gene: TRBJ1-2; CDR3aa: CASSVDRGHSSYGYTF; CDR3nt: TGCGCCAGCAGCGTGGACAGGGGGCATTCCTCCTATGGCTACACCTTC
v_gene: TRBV9; d_gene: .; abundance: .; j_gene: TRBJ1-2; CDR3aa: CASSVGGRQRSANYGYTF; CDR3nt: TGTGCCAGCAGCGTAGGGGGCAGACAACGATCAGCTAACTATGGCTACACCTTC
v_gene: TRBV7-9; d_gene: .; abundance: once; j_gene: TRBJ2-2; CDR3aa: CASSLVGSYTGELFF; CDR3nt: TGTGCCAGCAGCTTAGTCGGGTCCTACACCGGGGAGCTGTTTTTT
v_gene: TRBV6-1; d_gene: TRBD1; abundance: .; j_gene: TRBJ2-1; CDR3aa: CASSARGPRGDEQFF; CDR3nt: TGTGCCAGCAGTGCAAGGGGGCCAAGGGGCGATGAGCAGTTCTTC
v_gene: TRBV11-3; d_gene: TRBD2; abundance: few; j_gene: TRBJ2-1; CDR3aa: CASSSPGTSGKNEQFF; CDR3nt: TGTGCCAGCAGCTCCCCAGGGACTAGCGGGAAAAATGAGCAGTTCTTC
v_gene: TRBV14; d_gene: TRBD1; abundance: .; j_gene: TRBJ2-3; CDR3aa: CASSQLPGQGTDTQYF; CDR3nt: TGTGCCAGCAGCCAGCTACCGGGACAGGGCACAGATACGCAGTATTTT
v_gene: TRBV27; d_gene: .; abundance: once; j_gene: TRBJ2-7; CDR3aa: CASSLGPQYEQYF; CDR3nt: TGTGCCAGCAGTTTGGGGCCGCAATACGAGCAGTACTTC
v_gene: TRBV27; d_gene: .; abundance: .; j_gene: TRBJ2-7; CDR3aa: CASRLADYSYEQYF; CDR3nt: TGTGCCAGCAGGTTAGCGGATTACTCCTACGAGCAGTACTTC
v_gene: TRBV5-8; d_gene: .; abundance: .; j_gene: TRBJ1-3; CDR3aa: CASSLAGAGNTIYF; CDR3nt: TGTGCCAGCAGCTTGGCAGGGGCCGGAAACACCATATATTTT
v_gene: TRBV6-6; d_gene: .; abundance: once; j_gene: TRBJ1-1; CDR3aa: CASSYGRGVIGAFF; CDR3nt: TGTGCCAGCAGTTACGGCAGGGGAGTGATAGGAGCTTTCTTT
v_gene: TRBV4-1; d_gene: TRBD1; abundance: .; j_gene: TRBJ1-5; CDR3aa: CASSLRQGAIQPQHF; CDR3nt: TGCGCCAGCAGCTTGCGACAGGGGGCTATTCAGCCCCAGCATTTT
v_gene: TRBV5-1; d_gene: .; abundance: .; j_gene: TRBJ2-3; CDR3aa: CASSLAEIWDTQYF; CDR3nt: TGCGCCAGCAGCTTGGCGGAGATATGGGATACGCAGTATTTT
v_gene: TRBV27; d_gene: .; abundance: .; j_gene: TRBJ1-1; CDR3aa: CASSLFGVNTEAFF; CDR3nt: TGTGCCAGCAGTTTATTCGGGGTGAACACTGAAGCTTTCTTT
v_gene: TRBV4-1; d_gene: .; abundance: .; j_gene: TRBJ1-5; CDR3aa: CASSQQGYQPQHF; CDR3nt: TGCGCCAGCAGCCAACAGGGATATCAGCCCCAGCATTTT
v_gene: TRBV13; d_gene: .; abundance: .; j_gene: TRBJ2-1; CDR3aa: CASSSVLGSNEQFF; CDR3nt: TGTGCCAGCAGCTCGGTACTAGGCTCCAATGAGCAGTTCTTC
v_gene: TRBV5-1; d_gene: TRBD1; abundance: once; j_gene: TRBJ1-5; CDR3aa: CASSLTTGSNQPQHF; CDR3nt: TGCGCCAGCAGCTTGACGACAGGGAGCAATCAGCCCCAGCATTTT
v_gene: TRBV2; d_gene: TRBD1; abundance: .; j_gene: TRBJ1-3; CDR3aa: CASSSRGSSGNTIYF; CDR3nt: TGTGCCAGCAGTTCCAGGGGGAGCTCTGGAAACACCATATATTTT
v_gene: TRBV18; d_gene: TRBD2; abundance: once; j_gene: TRBJ2-1; CDR3aa: CASSLSGTSGASSYNEQFF; CDR3nt: TGTGCCAGCTCATTATCCGGGACTAGCGGGGCAAGCTCCTACAATGAGCAGTTCTTC
v_gene: TRBV7-8; d_gene: .; abundance: .; j_gene: TRBJ1-5; CDR3aa: CASSFEGGQPQHF; CDR3nt: TGTGCCAGCAGCTTCGAAGGCGGTCAGCCCCAGCATTTT
v_gene: TRBV19; d_gene: .; abundance: .; j_gene: TRBJ2-7; CDR3aa: CASSMGANLAEQYF; CDR3nt: TGTGCCAGTAGTATGGGGGCAAATTTGGCCGAGCAGTACTTC
v_gene: TRBV4-1; d_gene: .; abundance: once; j_gene: TRBJ2-7; CDR3aa: CASSQGGWGRKDYEQYF; CDR3nt: TGCGCCAGCAGCCAAGGAGGTTGGGGGCGTAAGGACTACGAGCAGTACTTC
v_gene: TRBV5-1; d_gene: TRBD1; abundance: once; j_gene: TRBJ1-1; CDR3aa: CASSLGGGNTEAFF; CDR3nt: TGCGCCAGCAGCTTAGGGGGCGGGAACACTGAAGCTTTCTTT
v_gene: TRBV18; d_gene: .; abundance: .; j_gene: TRBJ2-2; CDR3aa: CASSLGVGTTGELFF; CDR3nt: TGTGCCAGCTCGCTTGGGGTCGGGACAACCGGGGAGCTGTTTTTT
v_gene: TRBV6-5; d_gene: .; abundance: .; j_gene: TRBJ2-3; CDR3aa: CASSYRHHSTDTQYF; CDR3nt: TGTGCCAGCAGTTATAGACACCATAGCACAGATACGCAGTATTTT
v_gene: TRBV30; d_gene: .; abundance: .; j_gene: TRBJ1-4; CDR3aa: CAWKERRGPTNEKLFF; CDR3nt: TGTGCCTGGAAGGAAAGGAGAGGCCCAACTAATGAAAAACTGTTTTTT
v_gene: TRBV6-6; d_gene: .; abundance: .; j_gene: TRBJ1-6; CDR3aa: CASSWTGLYNSPLHF; CDR3nt: TGTGCCAGCAGTTGGACGGGATTATATAATTCACCCCTCCACTTT
v_gene: TRBV19; d_gene: .; abundance: .; j_gene: TRBJ1-1; CDR3aa: CASSVPPQWATTEAFF; CDR3nt: TGTGCCAGTAGTGTCCCCCCACAGTGGGCAACCACTGAAGCTTTCTTT
v_gene: TRBV4-2; d_gene: .; abundance: few; j_gene: TRBJ1-4; CDR3aa: CASSQDTGSGDEKLFF; CDR3nt: TGTGCCAGCAGCCAAGATACAGGGTCGGGTGATGAAAAACTGTTTTTT
v_gene: TRBV5-4; d_gene: .; abundance: .; j_gene: TRBJ1-5; CDR3aa: CASSLGGHNQPQHF; CDR3nt: TGTGCCAGCAGCTTGGGTGGGCACAATCAGCCCCAGCATTTT
v_gene: TRBV5-6; d_gene: TRBD1; abundance: .; j_gene: TRBJ2-4; CDR3aa: CASSPEGQKNIQYF; CDR3nt: TGTGCCAGCAGCCCTGAGGGACAGAAAAACATTCAGTACTTC
v_gene: TRBV5-4; d_gene: .; abundance: .; j_gene: TRBJ2-7; CDR3aa: CASSVTYEQYF; CDR3nt: TGTGCCAGCAGCGTGACTTACGAGCAGTACTTC
v_gene: TRBV7-9; d_gene: .; abundance: .; j_gene: TRBJ1-2; CDR3aa: CASSLILRGYGYTF; CDR3nt: TGTGCCAGCAGCTTAATTCTCAGAGGGTATGGCTACACCTTC
v_gene: TRBV2; d_gene: .; abundance: .; j_gene: TRBJ2-5; CDR3aa: CASSGREETQYF; CDR3nt: TGTGCCAGCAGTGGCAGGGAAGAGACCCAGTACTTC
v_gene: TRBV5-8; d_gene: TRBD1; abundance: .; j_gene: TRBJ1-2; CDR3aa: CASSRGQGAFGYTF; CDR3nt: TGTGCCAGCAGCCGAGGACAGGGGGCATTCGGCTACACCTTC
v_gene: TRBV29-1; d_gene: TRBD1; abundance: once; j_gene: TRBJ2-7; CDR3aa: CSAGQGASRVGGEQYF; CDR3nt: TGCAGCGCCGGACAGGGGGCGTCTCGGGTCGGCGGGGAGCAGTACTTC
v_gene: TRBV15; d_gene: TRBD2; abundance: .; j_gene: TRBJ2-3; CDR3aa: CATSRDIGLAGGDTDTQYF; CDR3nt: TGTGCCACCAGCAGAGATATAGGCCTAGCGGGAGGGGACACAGATACGCAGTATTTT
v_gene: TRBV4-2; d_gene: .; abundance: .; j_gene: TRBJ1-2; CDR3aa: CASSQDRQTTNYGYTF; CDR3nt: TGTGCCAGCAGCCAAGATCGGCAGACAACTAACTATGGCTACACCTTC
v_gene: TRBV5-6; d_gene: .; abundance: .; j_gene: TRBJ1-2; CDR3aa: CASSPQTLRVGYTF; CDR3nt: TGTGCCAGCAGCCCCCAGACCCTGCGGGTTGGCTACACCTTC
v_gene: TRBV6-1; d_gene: TRBD1; abundance: .; j_gene: TRBJ2-1; CDR3aa: CASTTGLWHEQFF; CDR3nt: TGTGCCAGCACGACAGGGTTATGGCATGAGCAGTTCTTC
v_gene: TRBV29-1; d_gene: .; abundance: .; j_gene: TRBJ2-5; CDR3aa: CSGIRDIKETQYF; CDR3nt: TGCAGCGGGATCCGGGACATCAAGGAGACCCAGTACTTC
v_gene: TRBV5-6; d_gene: .; abundance: .; j_gene: TRBJ1-2; CDR3aa: CASSDQQSSYGYTF; CDR3nt: TGTGCCAGCAGCGACCAACAGAGTAGCTATGGCTACACCTTC
v_gene: TRBV11-2; d_gene: TRBD1; abundance: .; j_gene: TRBJ1-2; CDR3aa: CASTWTGGNYGYTF; CDR3nt: TGTGCCAGTACCTGGACAGGGGGCAACTATGGCTACACCTTC